Following are 23 T cell receptor beta chains from one sample sequenced in a study of human T cells and chemical hapten exposure. TCRdb fed the 5' RACE reads into MiXCR, producing one record per CDR3 protein. In the table there are roughly 120,000 distinct CDR3 sequences, 15% to 20% of which are singletons. Unfractionated whole blood was the source of the extracted total RNA. These receptors all stem from a human donor in good health.

This clonotype turned up a few times. The rearrangement uses TRBV5-4 and TRBJ2-7; tentative D call: TRBD1 (6 bases). V dropped 4 bases and J dropped 4 bases, with 12 bases sitting between them. This CDR3 region has 13 residues. The germline CDR1 and CDR2 sequences are SGHNT and YYREEE (reference sequence). CDR3 residues: CASSPRQDYEQYF. The DNA of the CDR3 is TGTGCCAGCAGCCCCCGACAGGATTACGAGCAGTACTTC.

The V gene is TRBV4-1, the J gene TRBJ2-2; the D gene could be TRBD1 or TRBD2 (5 bases each). CDR3 length: 15 residues. CDR1 MGHRA and CDR2 YSYEKL come from the germline V gene. V shed 6 bases and J shed 0 bases, with 11 bases lying between them. Here the CDR3 DNA reads TGCGCCAGCAGATTGGGACCTTCGAACACCGGGGAGCTGTTTTTT. Its protein is CASRLGPSNTGELFF.

This chain connects TRBV7-9 to TRBJ2-7, with D hard to call. CDR1 is SEHNR, CDR2 FQNEAQ, per germline (reference sequence). The V and J ends lost 5 bases and 3 bases respectively, with 5 bases between them. This CDR3 spans 11 amino acids. The chain's CDR3 is CASSLYYEQYF. The CDR3 DNA sequence: TGTGCCAGCAGCCTTTACTACGAGCAGTACTTC.

The V call is TRBV16, the J call TRBJ2-1; D remains ambiguous. The germline V and J ends were trimmed by 4 bases and 3 bases, with 4 bases remaining between them. The CDR3 is made up of 12 amino acids. Per the germline V gene, CDR1 is KGHSY and CDR2 is FQNENV. Here the CDR3 reads CASSRLYNEQFF. DNA of the CDR3: TGTGCCAGCAGCCGACTCTACAATGAGCAGTTCTTC. Complete variable domain (other parts from reference TRBV16 and TRBJ2-1): GEEVAQTPKHLVRGEGQKAKLYCAPIKGHSYVFWYQQVLKNEFKFLISFQNENVFDETGMPKERFSAKCLPNSPCSLEIQATKLEDSAVYFCASSRLYNEQFFGPGTRLTVL.

This clonotype came up a few times. The J gene is TRBJ2-1, the V gene TRBV10-2; 7 bases fit TRBD2. V gave up 8 bases and J gave up 3 bases; unmatched junction bases: 7. CDR1 is WSHSY, CDR2 SAAADI, per germline. The CDR3 length is 14 residues. In DNA form, the CDR3 reads TGCGCCAGCCGGGAGGAACTATACTACAATGAGCAGTTCTTC. Residues: CASREELYYNEQFF.

This clonotype has a handful of counts. The chain links TRBV28 to TRBJ2-4; tentatively, D is TRBD1 or TRBD2 (5 bases each). The germline V and J ends were trimmed by 3 bases and 11 bases, with 20 bases remaining between them. Germline CDR1 reads MDHEN; CDR2 reads SYDVKM. CDR3 length: 15 amino acids. CDR3 protein: CASSLAATGRGVQYF. CDR3 nucleotide sequence: TGTGCCAGCAGTTTGGCCGCTACGGGACGTGGAGTTCAGTACTTC.

Note on this clonotype: At one boundary the junction diverges from the germline segment, which might be a read error. V usage is TRBV7-7 and J usage is TRBJ2-5; weak D call: TRBD2 (5 bases). This CDR3 region has 13 residues. Germline CDR1 and CDR2: SSHAT and FNYEAQ (reference sequence). CDR3 in amino acids: CASSLDGKETQYF. CDR3 sequence (DNA): TGTGCTAGCAGCTTAGACGGGAAAGAGACCCAGTACTTC.

Here the CDR3 reads CAISDGPIDTQYF. The CDR3 DNA sequence: TGTGCCATCAGTGATGGCCCCATTGATACGCAGTATTTT. The genes are TRBV10-3 and TRBJ2-3, with D unresolved. Germline V gene data show CDR1 as ENHRY and CDR2 as SYGVKD. The CDR3 has 13 residues. The V gene lost 3 bases and the J gene lost 6 bases, with 10 bases spanning the gap.

In its sample, this clonotype was seen a few times. One end of the junction fails to match germline, which may point to a read error. CDR3 nucleotide sequence: TGCGCCAGCGGGACGGACACTATCTTC. Encoded protein: CASGTDTIF. This chain uses TRBV5-1 with TRBJ1-2; tentative D call: TRBD1 (5 bases). The CDR3 extends over 9 amino acids. Germline V gene lookup returns CDR1 SGHRS and CDR2 YFSETQ.

V gene TRBV28 combines with J gene TRBJ2-6, with 10 bases matching TRBD1. The CDR3 runs 17 residues. CDR1 MDHEN and CDR2 SYDVKM come from the germline V gene. The junction had 5 bases not matched to a gene; V was cut back by 6 bases and J by 0 bases. Written as DNA, the CDR3 is TGTGCCAGCAGGGCCGGGACAGGGGACTCTGGGGCCAACGTCCTGACTTTC. Encoded protein: CASRAGTGDSGANVLTF.

The chain employs TRBV6-5 and TRBJ1-1; D not resolved. The CDR3 is 16 residues long. CDR1 and CDR2 from the germline V gene are MNHEY and SVGAGI. Trimming took off 2 bases at V and 1 base at J, with 14 bases between the two ends. CDR3 amino acids: CASSYLSLRGNTEAFF. The CDR3 DNA follows: TGTGCCAGCAGTTACCTCTCTCTTCGGGGGAACACTGAAGCTTTCTTT.

A few counts support this clonotype. V usage is TRBV6-5 and J usage is TRBJ2-4; D not certain. Germline V gene sequence: CDR1 MNHEY, CDR2 SVGAGI. The V end was cut by 0 bases, the J end by 6 bases, with 15 bases between. The CDR3 sequence is 16 residues long. CDR3 sequence reads: CASSYSIQVGVNIQYF. The CDR3 DNA follows: TGTGCCAGCAGTTACTCGATTCAGGTCGGCGTAAACATTCAGTACTTC.

The chain combines TRBV6-6 with TRBJ2-7, with D unclear. Germline V gives CDR1 MNHNY, CDR2 SVGAGI (reference sequence). This CDR3 has 14 residues. V shed 8 bases and J shed 1 base, with 15 bases lying between them. CDR3: CASHEGVRSYEQYF. The CDR3 DNA sequence: TGTGCCAGCCATGAAGGCGTTCGGTCCTACGAGCAGTACTTC.

J is TRBJ2-1 and V is TRBV4-2; TRBD2 might be the D (6 bases). The ends were cut back, 1 base at V and 8 bases at J, with 18 bases in the middle. The CDR3 length is 16 residues. Germline V gives CDR1 LGHNA, CDR2 YNFKEQ. This CDR3 reads CASSQATSSGGDEQFF. The CDR3 nucleotides read TGTGCCAGCAGCCAAGCTACTAGCTCAGGTGGGGATGAGCAGTTCTTC.

A few counts support this clonotype. The chain is built from TRBV6-1 and TRBJ1-4; D unclear. V gave up 1 base and J gave up 3 bases, with 6 bases separating them. This CDR3 has 14 amino acids. Per the germline V gene, CDR1 is MNHNS and CDR2 is SASEGT. The CDR3 nucleotides are TGTGCCAGCAGTGAAGTGAGGGCTAATGAAAAACTGTTTTTT. Encoded protein: CASSEVRANEKLFF.

V gene TRBV6-1 combines with J gene TRBJ2-3; the match to TRBD1 covers 10 bases. This CDR3 region has 16 residues. The ends lost 4 bases at V and 9 bases at J; junction bases unmatched: 13. CDR1 and CDR2 (germline): MNHNS, SASEGT. DNA of the CDR3: TGTGCCAGCAGTGTCGGTGACAGGGGGCGGATTATAACGCAGTATTTT. Its protein is CASSVGDRGRIITQYF.

This clonotype was found a few times. This chain joins TRBV6-5 and TRBJ2-7, with D perhaps TRBD1 (6 bases). Germline V CDR1 and CDR2: MNHEY, SVGAGI. There are 15 residues in the CDR3. V was pared by 1 base and J by 7 bases, with 17 bases between. The chain's CDR3 is CASSYLPRATGEQYF. For the CDR3, the DNA is TGTGCCAGCAGTTACTTGCCAAGGGCCACAGGGGAGCAGTACTTC.

V is TRBV5-1 and J is TRBJ2-2; D is uncertain. CDR3 length: 13 residues. Germline V CDR1 and CDR2: SGHRS, YFSETQ. V was clipped by 3 bases and J by 4 bases, with 7 bases between them. The CDR3 DNA is TGCGCCAGCAGCTCCGAGGTCACCGGGGAGCTGTTTTTT. Translated: CASSSEVTGELFF.

This clonotype was observed a few times. The rearrangement links TRBV6-6 to TRBJ2-6; TRBD1 is a possible D gene (6 bases). V lost 8 bases and J lost 8, with 13 bases in between. The CDR3 runs 13 residues. Germline CDR1 reads MNHNY; CDR2 reads SVGAGI (reference sequence). In DNA form, the CDR3 reads TGTGCCAGCTCCCTCCAGGGGACCAACGTCCTGACTTTC. This translates into CASSLQGTNVLTF.

This chain links TRBV10-3 with TRBJ2-7, with TRBD1 as a possible D gene (5 bases). The CDR3 has 16 residues. Trimming took off 1 base at V and 1 base at J, with 14 bases between the two ends. Germline V gene lookup returns CDR1 ENHRY and CDR2 SYGVKD. CDR3 sequence reads: CAISEFRATLSYEQYF. Written as DNA, the CDR3 is TGTGCCATCAGTGAGTTCAGGGCGACTCTATCCTACGAGCAGTACTTC.

The chain couples TRBV14 to TRBJ2-7; TRBD1 matches 7 bases. In germline, CDR1 is SGHDN, CDR2 FVKESK. V lost 4 bases and J lost 2; bases outside the gene matches: 8. The CDR3 runs to 15 residues. In nucleotides, the CDR3 is TGTGCCAGCAGCCCTAGGGACAGACCAGCCTACGAGCAGTACTTC. This encodes CASSPRDRPAYEQYF.

This clonotype was detected only a few times. The V and J genes are TRBV4-2 and TRBJ2-1; no definite D call. Germline-derived CDR1 and CDR2 are LGHNA and YNFKEQ. Between the trimmed V and J ends, which lost 3 bases and 2 bases, there was a span of 11 bases. The CDR3 sequence is 15 residues long. This CDR3 reads CASSHARETYNEQFF. The CDR3 DNA is TGTGCCAGCAGCCACGCCCGAGAGACCTACAATGAGCAGTTCTTC.

This clonotype was observed a few times. The chain joins TRBV12-3 or TRBV12-4 to TRBJ2-3, with D unresolved. The CDR3 loop spans 13 amino acids. Deletions cut 6 bases from V and 0 bases from J, with 7 bases between. The DNA of the CDR3 is TGTGCCAGCAGACAAACAAGCACAGATACGCAGTATTTT. As protein: CASRQTSTDTQYF.